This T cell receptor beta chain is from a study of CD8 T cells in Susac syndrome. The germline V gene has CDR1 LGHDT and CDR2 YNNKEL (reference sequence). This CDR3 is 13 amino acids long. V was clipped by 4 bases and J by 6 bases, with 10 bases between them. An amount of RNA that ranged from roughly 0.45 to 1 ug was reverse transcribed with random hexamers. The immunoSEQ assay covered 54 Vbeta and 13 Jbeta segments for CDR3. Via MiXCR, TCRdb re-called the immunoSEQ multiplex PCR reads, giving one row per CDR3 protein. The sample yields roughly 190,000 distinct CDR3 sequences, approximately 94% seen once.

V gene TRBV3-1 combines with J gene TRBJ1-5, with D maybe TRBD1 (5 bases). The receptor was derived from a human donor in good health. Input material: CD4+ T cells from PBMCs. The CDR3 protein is CASSPRDSQPQHF. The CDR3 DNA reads TGTGCCAGCAGCCCCAGGGATTCTCAGCCCCAGCATTTT.